The subject of this entry is one TCR beta chain. This sample was included in a study of blood T cell repertoires in COVID-19. Study background: Some COVID-19 samples were acute and others convalescent; all came from the United States, Italy and Spain. T cells, B-cell-depleted T cells, or PBMCs provided the cDNA or gDNA that served as material.

Authors' processing steps: The authors estimated nucleated cell counts from reference gene primer amplification. Some clones are missing from TCRdb's copy, which holds only in-frame ones; the method was immunoSEQ multiplex PCR. The V and J calls and the clone size are those of that table, but D and trimming were determined from the DNA. The sample has some 200,000 clones; over 60% are singletons. Sample: peripheral blood. The sequence was collected from a woman aged 70-85 years with acute or convalescent COVID-19.

Here the CDR3 reads CASSRMTAQETQYF. CDR3 sequence (DNA): TGTGCCAGCAGCCGCATGACAGCTCAAGAGACCCAGTACTTC. The chain carries TRBV9 and TRBJ2-5; D is perhaps TRBD1 (5 bases). Per germline, CDR1 SGDLS and CDR2 YYNGEE. The CDR3 is 14 residues long. Trimming stripped 4 bases from V and 2 bases from J, with 12 bases between.